This is a list of T cell receptor beta chains from one sample in a study of CD8 T cells in Susac syndrome. TCRdb re-called the immunoSEQ multiplex PCR reads through MiXCR, storing one row per CDR3 protein. The repertoire has around 150,000 distinct CDR3 sequences, approximately 93% of them found once; the top ten carry 0.09% to 0.1%. Sequences were obtained from CD4+ T cells from PBMCs. The receptor source for this set is a human donor with multiple sclerosis. The conserved cysteine and the conserved F or W are not part of the CDR3 here. Each record gives: J gene, D gene, V gene, CDR3 protein. D genes are given only for firm matches.

TRBJ2-2 | . | TRBV6-2/TRBV6-3 | AIFEGTGELF
TRBJ2-5 | TRBD2 | TRBV4-2 | ASSQEGVASGSGRQETQY
TRBJ2-2 | TRBD1 | TRBV5-1 | ASSDRGSTGELF
TRBJ2-3 | . | TRBV15 | ATSSGGTSPRNTQY
TRBJ2-3 | . | TRBV19 | ASRVSGADTQY
TRBJ1-5 | . | TRBV12-3/TRBV12-4 | ASSFLGNQPQH
TRBJ1-5 | . | TRBV21-1 | ASSKPHRKAGYYSNQPQH
TRBJ2-7 | TRBD2 | TRBV20-1 | SARVGGRGYEQY
TRBJ1-2 | . | TRBV5-1 | ASSLVQDRNYGYT
TRBJ1-1 | . | TRBV5-4 | ASSPTSVSRAGAF
TRBJ1-1 | . | TRBV6-1 | ASSQQRDWGEAF
TRBJ2-1 | . | TRBV18 | ASSQRLDLQF
TRBJ1-1 | TRBD1 | TRBV5-1 | ASSLGQGVGEAF
TRBJ2-1 | . | TRBV5-1 | ASSLDLTAYSYNEQF
TRBJ1-2 | TRBD1 | TRBV9 | ASSPSFAGGGGYT
TRBJ2-5 | . | TRBV5-1 | ASSFTLEQETQY
TRBJ2-7 | TRBD1 | TRBV5-1 | ASGPDRAYEQY
TRBJ1-2 | TRBD1 | TRBV9 | ASSGGTATNYGYT